The 14 T cell receptor beta chains in this list originate from one sample, sequenced in a study of T cell repertoires in cytomegalovirus infection. MiXCR, run by TCRdb on the reads, gives a single entry per CDR3 protein. Altogether around 740,000 distinct CDR3 sequences are present, 35% being singletons, with the ten largest covering about 2.8%. Material for sequencing was PBMCs. Receptors were obtained from a human donor in good health (CMV status not recorded). Some clones in this sample may be carry-over from other donors' samples.

This chain links TRBV29-1 with TRBJ1-2, with unresolved D. Germline-derived CDR1 and CDR2 are SQVTM and ANQGSEA. V lost 0 bases and J lost 8, with 7 bases in between. CDR3 length equals 11 residues. The CDR3 reads CSVEEEYGYTF. CDR3 DNA: TGCAGCGTTGAAGAAGAATACGGCTACACCTTC.

The chain couples TRBV7-9 to TRBJ2-1, with D possibly being TRBD2 (6 bases). With 5 bases removed from V and 6 bases from J, the gap between germline ends came to 14 bases. The germline CDR1 and CDR2 sequences are SEHNR and FQNEAQ (reference sequence). CDR3 size: 14 residues. The CDR3 is CASSPFGGVNEQFF. For the CDR3, the DNA is TGTGCCAGCAGCCCGTTCGGAGGGGTCAATGAGCAGTTCTTC.

V is TRBV6-5 and J is TRBJ1-2, with 12 nucleotides matching TRBD1. V trimming: 5 bases; J trimming: 4 bases; junction bases outside the gene matches: 8. The CDR3 loop spans 16 amino acids. In germline, CDR1 is MNHEY, CDR2 SVGAGI. The CDR3 DNA follows: TGTGCCAGCAGTGAGCCCGGGACAGGGGGCGGCTATGGCTACACCTTC. Amino acids: CASSEPGTGGGYGYTF.

V usage is TRBV30 and J usage is TRBJ1-4; 10 bases map to TRBD1. The CDR3 is 15 amino acids. CDR1 and CDR2 (germline): GTSNPN, SVGIG (reference sequence). V gave up 1 base and J gave up 8 bases; unmatched junction bases: 7. The CDR3 DNA sequence: TGTGCCTGGAGTGCACTCGGGACAGGGGAAGAAAAACTGTTTTTT. It yields the protein CAWSALGTGEEKLFF.

Only a few counts were recorded for this clonotype. A junction boundary mismatches the germline segment, possibly from a read error. The rearrangement uses TRBV6-6 and TRBJ1-5; 9 bases map to TRBD1. The CDR3 is 17 residues long. The V gene's germline CDR1 is MNHNY and CDR2 SVGAGI (reference sequence). The CDR3 reads CASSYYGQGHGNQPQHF. The CDR3 coding sequence is TGTGCCAGCAGCTACTATGGACAGGGGCATGGGAATCAGCCCCAGCATTTT.

This clonotype was recorded once. The V and J genes are TRBV7-9 and TRBJ1-5, with D perhaps matching TRBD1 (5 bases). Germline assignment: CDR1 SEHNR and CDR2 FQNEAQ (reference sequence). The length of the CDR3 is 16 residues. V dropped 1 base and J dropped 3 bases, with 13 bases sitting between them. The CDR3 loop reads CASSLDRSGHNQPQHF. In DNA, the CDR3 is TGTGCCAGCAGCTTAGACAGGTCGGGTCACAATCAGCCCCAGCATTTT.

CDR3 amino acids: CASSAGESPLHF. CDR3 bases: TGTGCCAGCAGCGCAGGGGAGTCACCCCTCCACTTT. The J gene is TRBJ1-6, the V gene TRBV7-6, with D possibly TRBD1 on 6 matching bases. This CDR3 contains 12 residues. V lost 5 bases, J lost 10 bases, and 9 bases lay in between. CDR1 and CDR2 from the germline V gene are SGHVS and FNYEAQ. Complete variable domain (other parts from reference TRBV7-6 and TRBJ1-6): GAGVSQSPRYKVTKRGQDVALRCDPISGHVSLYWYRQALGQGPEFLTYFNYEAQQDKSGLPNDRFSAERPEGSISTLTIQRTEQRDSAMYRCASSAGESPLHFGNGTRLTVT.

The rearrangement uses TRBV7-2 and TRBJ1-5; D remains unclear. This CDR3 is 15 amino acids long. The V and J ends lost 5 bases and 5 bases respectively, with 16 bases between them. Germline CDR1 SGHTA, CDR2 FQGNSA. Here the CDR3 reads CASSGEVQFDQPQHF. DNA of the CDR3: TGTGCCAGCAGCGGAGAGGTACAGTTCGATCAGCCCCAGCATTTT.

The gene calls are TRBV4-2 and TRBJ2-3; tentative D call: TRBD2 (5 bases). Germline lookup yields CDR1 LGHNA and CDR2 YNFKEQ. The CDR3 loop spans 13 amino acids. Trimming stripped 4 bases from V and 2 bases from J, with 7 bases between. The CDR3 coding sequence is TGTGCCAGCAGCCCAGCGGCCACAGATACGCAGTATTTT. As protein: CASSPAATDTQYF.

The chain recombines TRBV7-6 with TRBJ1-3; D call uncertain. The CDR3 has 14 amino acids. Germline V lookup: CDR1 SGHVS, CDR2 FNYEAQ. Trimming shortened V by 2 bases and J by 3 bases, and 8 bases separated the two germline ends. The chain's CDR3 is CASSLRPDGNTIYF. DNA for the CDR3: TGTGCCAGCAGCTTAAGGCCCGATGGAAACACCATATATTTT.

This clonotype turned up a few times. The V call is TRBV12-3 or TRBV12-4, the J call TRBJ2-3; 9 bases are a match to TRBD2. V shed 6 bases, J shed 2 bases, and the junction held 9 bases outside the gene matches. There are 16 residues in the CDR3. The CDR3 DNA follows: TGTGCCAGCAGCCGTGGTAGCGGGGGATACACAGATACGCAGTATTTT. Its protein product is CASSRGSGGYTDTQYF.

This rearrangement joins TRBV12-5 to TRBJ2-1; 14 bases fit TRBD2. This CDR3 is 21 amino acids long. The germline V gene has CDR1 LGHNT and CDR2 FRNRAP. V trimming: 5 bases; J trimming: 4 bases; junction bases outside the gene matches: 19. As DNA, the CDR3 is TGTGCTAGTGGTCTCTCTCTACCGGGACTAGCGGGAGCACCAACATACAATGAGCAGTTCTTC. This sequence encodes CASGLSLPGLAGAPTYNEQFF.

The table lists this clonotype with many counts. The rearrangement links TRBV7-2 to TRBJ2-7; D not resolved. This CDR3 comprises 11 residues. Trimming removed 2 bases at V and 7 bases at J, with 6 bases between. Germline lookup yields CDR1 SGHTA and CDR2 FQGNSA. CDR3: CASSLFREQYF. CDR3 DNA sequence: TGTGCCAGCAGCTTATTTAGGGAGCAGTACTTC.

The chain recombines TRBV29-1 with TRBJ2-2; D perhaps matches TRBD1 (6 bases). V lost 2 bases and J lost 1, with 14 bases in between. The V gene's germline CDR1 is SQVTM and CDR2 ANQGSEA. CDR3 length: 16 amino acids. CDR3 in DNA: TGCAGCGTTGAACGAAGGGGGAATGGGAACACCGGGGAGCTGTTTTTT. It translates to CSVERRGNGNTGELFF.